The 32 T cell receptor beta chains listed next were all sequenced from one sample in a study of PD-1 blockade in classical Hodgkin lymphoma. Relapse after autologous stem cell transplantation occurred in every patient, and brentuximab vedotin exposure varied. Profiled with immunoSEQ multiplex PCR; TCRdb holds only in-frame clones, not every one. The sample holds approximately 24,000 clones, about nine tenths seen once. The input for sequencing was peripheral blood mononuclear cells (PBMCs), taken at baseline. All receptors come from a human donor with classical Hodgkin lymphoma.

The rearrangement uses TRBV6-5 and TRBJ2-3; perhaps D is TRBD1 or TRBD2 (5 bases each). Trimming took 7 bases from V and 2 from J, leaving 16 bases between them. The CDR3 loop spans 15 amino acids. Germline lookup yields CDR1 MNHEY and CDR2 SVGAGI. This chain's CDR3 is CASKASGRFTDTQYF. CDR3 nucleotide sequence: TGTGCCAGCAAAGCCTCGGGGCGGTTCACAGATACGCAGTATTTT.

The V call is TRBV5-1, the J call TRBJ1-1, with D tentatively TRBD1 (5 bases). The CDR3 sequence is 15 residues long. V gave up 4 bases and J gave up 0 bases, with 13 bases separating them. CDR1 SGHRS and CDR2 YFSETQ come from the germline V gene. CDR3 bases: TGCGCCAGCAGCCCCCAGGTGGACATGAACACTGAAGCTTTCTTT. It is translated as CASSPQVDMNTEAFF.

Details on this clone: The sample has other DNA sequences that encode this CDR3 too. This rearrangement joins TRBV7-9 to TRBJ2-5; TRBD2 matches 9 bases. CDR1 and CDR2 (germline): SEHNR, FQNEAQ (reference sequence). Trimming cost V 1 base and J 5 bases; bases outside gene matches: 5. The length of the CDR3 is 15 residues. The CDR3 DNA reads as TGTGCCAGCAGCTTAGACCTAGCGGGGCAGGAGACCCAGTACTTC. This encodes CASSLDLAGQETQYF.

This clone was seen just once. The chain has TRBV5-1 and TRBJ2-3; the D call may be TRBD1 or TRBD2 (5 bases each). The CDR3 length is 16 residues. From germline, CDR1 is SGHRS and CDR2 YFSETQ. V lost 4 bases and J lost 0, with 15 bases in between. Here the CDR3 DNA reads TGCGCCAGCAGCAGAAGAGGGGTCGATAGCACAGATACGCAGTATTTT. Amino acids: CASSRRGVDSTDTQYF.

The chain recombines TRBV25-1 with TRBJ1-2; 7 nucleotides align to TRBD1. CDR1 is MGHDK, CDR2 SYGVNS, per germline. J gave up 2 bases and V 2 bases, and 2 bases lay outside the gene matches. The CDR3 sequence is 14 residues long. CDR3 protein: CASSEEGANYGYTF. DNA for the CDR3: TGTGCCAGCAGTGAAGAGGGGGCAAACTATGGCTACACCTTC.

The J gene is TRBJ2-1, the V gene TRBV5-5; 9 nucleotides agree with TRBD2. Germline V CDR1 and CDR2: SGHKS, YYEKEE (reference sequence). V was pared by 4 bases and J by 13 bases, with 12 bases of the junction left unmatched. The CDR3 is 14 amino acids. The chain's CDR3 is CASSRLAVGTGQFF. CDR3 bases: TGTGCCAGCAGCCGACTAGCGGTGGGAACCGGCCAGTTCTTC.

This chain uses TRBV6-4 with TRBJ2-2; TRBD1 agrees at 9 bases. Germline V gives CDR1 MRHNA, CDR2 SNTAGT. The CDR3 sequence is 15 residues long. V lost 4 bases, J lost 6 bases, and 6 bases stayed unmatched. In DNA, the CDR3 is TGTGCCAGCAGTGGCCCCCGGGACAGGGCCGGGGAGCTGTTTTTT. Amino acids: CASSGPRDRAGELFF.

The V call is TRBV7-9, the J call TRBJ1-1; no reliable D call. The V gene lost 0 bases and the J gene lost 1 base, with 9 bases spanning the gap. This CDR3 spans 15 amino acids. Looked up from germline, CDR1 is SEHNR and CDR2 is FQNEAQ (reference sequence). The CDR3 sequence: CASSLAATENTEAFF. The DNA of the CDR3 is TGTGCCAGCAGCTTAGCGGCAACAGAGAACACTGAAGCTTTCTTT.

The V call is TRBV5-6, the J call TRBJ1-2; the match to TRBD1 covers 8 bases. Germline V gene lookup returns CDR1 SGHDT and CDR2 YYEEEE. The CDR3 has 17 amino acids. V lost 4 bases, J lost 2 bases, and 13 bases stayed unmatched. The CDR3 DNA sequence: TGTGCCAGCAGCCTACCGTTTAGGACAGGGCCCAACTATGGCTACACCTTC. Residues: CASSLPFRTGPNYGYTF.

CDR3 sequence: CASSEGTGTEAFF. CDR3 coding DNA: TGTGCCAGTAGTGAAGGGACTGGCACTGAAGCTTTCTTT. This chain joins TRBV19 and TRBJ1-1; D might be TRBD1 (5 bases). The CDR3 totals 13 residues. Between the trimmed V and J ends, which lost 5 bases and 4 bases, there was a span of 11 bases. CDR1 and CDR2 (germline): LNHDA, SQIVND (reference sequence).

V gene TRBV19 combines with J gene TRBJ1-5, with 9 bases matching TRBD1. The J segment lost 6 bases and the V segment lost 5 bases, leaving 11 bases of the junction unmatched. The germline CDR1 and CDR2 sequences are LNHDA and SQIVND (reference sequence). The CDR3 length is 16 residues. The CDR3 region is CASSRLRTGVGQPQHF. The CDR3 region has the DNA TGTGCCAGTAGTCGACTCAGGACAGGGGTAGGTCAGCCCCAGCATTTT.

The chain has TRBV4-2 and TRBJ2-3; 9 nucleotides line up with TRBD2. V dropped 3 bases and J dropped 5; count of bases not matched to a gene: 6. CDR3 length: 15 residues. Germline V gives CDR1 LGHNA, CDR2 YNFKEQ. This CDR3 reads CASSQTSGTLDTQYF. Here the CDR3 DNA reads TGTGCCAGCAGCCAGACTAGCGGCACTCTAGATACGCAGTATTTT.

The rearrangement uses TRBV27 and TRBJ2-2; D unresolved. V lost 5 bases to trimming and J lost 3 bases, with 16 bases between them. The V gene's germline CDR1 is MNHEY and CDR2 SMNVEV (reference sequence). The CDR3 length is 16 residues. CDR3 loop: CASSRPGGVDTGELFF. CDR3 nucleotides: TGTGCCAGCAGTAGACCTGGCGGAGTAGACACCGGGGAGCTGTTTTTT.

The V gene is TRBV5-1, the J gene TRBJ2-5, with 11 nucleotides matching TRBD2. In germline, CDR1 is SGHRS, CDR2 YFSETQ. The CDR3 has 15 residues. V was clipped by 5 bases and J by 5 bases; unmatched bases: 8. DNA for the CDR3: TGCGCCAGCAGGGGTAGCGGGGGGGCGCAGGAGACCCAGTACTTC. Protein: CASRGSGGAQETQYF. Together with reference TRBV5-1 and TRBJ2-5, the CDR3 gives the full variable domain: KAGVTQTPRYLIKTRGQQVTLSCSPISGHRSVSWYQQTPGQGLQFLFEYFSETQRNKGNFPGRFSGRQFSNSRSEMNVSTLELGDSALYLCASRGSGGAQETQYFGPGTRLLVL.

The chain couples TRBV5-1 to TRBJ1-1, with D perhaps TRBD1 (6 bases). Germline V CDR1 and CDR2: SGHRS, YFSETQ. V lost 0 bases to trimming and J lost 3 bases, with 12 bases between them. This CDR3 is built from 15 residues. Here the CDR3 DNA reads TGCGCCAGCAGCTTGGCCACAGGGAGAGACACTGAAGCTTTCTTT. As protein: CASSLATGRDTEAFF.

Only a few counts were recorded for this clone. This chain links TRBV4-1 with TRBJ2-2, with D hard to call. Germline V lookup: CDR1 MGHRA, CDR2 YSYEKL. This CDR3 is 14 amino acids long. Trimming took off 0 bases at V and 1 base at J, with 3 bases between the two ends. The CDR3 bases are TGCGCCAGCAGCCAAGAGTTGAACACCGGGGAGCTGTTTTTT. Its protein is CASSQELNTGELFF.

The chain uses TRBV4-3 and TRBJ2-7, with a tentative D call TRBD2 (6 bases). Trimming shortened V by 0 bases and J by 3 bases, and 12 bases separated the two germline ends. Germline loops: CDR1 LGHNA, CDR2 YSLEER. CDR3 length: 15 amino acids. CDR3 bases: TGCGCCAGCAGCCAAGATCTAGGGACTGGCTACGAGCAGTACTTC. As protein: CASSQDLGTGYEQYF.

The CDR3 nucleotides read TGTGCCAGCAGTAAAGGAGTGAGCACAGATACGCAGTATTTT. Its protein product is CASSKGVSTDTQYF. The chain has TRBV7-3 and TRBJ2-3; D call uncertain. V shed 6 bases and J shed 0 bases, with 10 bases lying between them. This CDR3 is built from 14 residues. Germline V gene lookup returns CDR1 SGHTA and CDR2 FQGTGA. Complete variable domain (other parts from reference TRBV7-3 and TRBJ2-3): GAGVSQTPSNKVTEKGKYVELRCDPISGHTALYWYRQSLGQGPEFLIYFQGTGAADDSGLPNDRFFAVRPEGSVSTLKIQRTERGDSAVYLCASSKGVSTDTQYFGPGTRLTVL.

The rearrangement uses TRBV19 and TRBJ2-3; D gene ambiguous. V was clipped by 4 bases and J by 5 bases, with 10 bases between them. Germline CDR1 and CDR2: LNHDA and SQIVND (reference sequence). There are 13 residues in the CDR3. CDR3 DNA: TGTGCCAGTAGTACACCCAATGGAGATACGCAGTATTTT. Its translation is CASSTPNGDTQYF.

The chain has TRBV14 and TRBJ2-3; 9 nucleotides agree with TRBD1. CDR1 and CDR2 (germline): SGHDN, FVKESK. Unmatched junction bases numbered 13, after V lost 4 bases and J lost 2 bases. The CDR3 spans 18 residues. The DNA of the CDR3 is TGTGCCAGCAGCCCGGACAGGGGTGCCCCGGTTGACACAGATACGCAGTATTTT. As protein: CASSPDRGAPVDTDTQYF.

The gene calls are TRBV4-1 and TRBJ1-1, with D possibly being TRBD1 (6 bases). Germline loops: CDR1 MGHRA, CDR2 YSYEKL. This CDR3 contains 14 residues. Trimming took 1 base from V and 8 from J, leaving 14 bases between them. The CDR3 DNA sequence: TGCGCCAGCAGCCAAGTTCCAGGGGAGTACGAAGCTTTCTTT. Amino acids: CASSQVPGEYEAFF.

This rearrangement joins TRBV19 to TRBJ1-5; 12 positions match TRBD1. Germline CDR1 is LNHDA and CDR2 is SQIVND (reference sequence). The V and J ends lost 6 bases and 2 bases, in that order; junction bases with no gene match: 20. This CDR3 has 21 amino acids. The CDR3 nucleotides are TGTGCCAGTAGCATTGAACCATGGGACAGGGGGCCTGGGATAGGCAATCAGCCCCAGCATTTT. This sequence encodes CASSIEPWDRGPGIGNQPQHF.

The gene calls are TRBV6-6 and TRBJ1-1, with 7 nucleotides matching TRBD1. From germline, CDR1 is MNHNY and CDR2 SVGAGI (reference sequence). CDR3 length: 13 amino acids. V trimming: 6 bases; J trimming: 3 bases; junction bases outside the gene matches: 4. The CDR3 DNA follows: TGTGCCAGCAGGGACAGGAGAGACACTGAAGCTTTCTTT. It translates to CASRDRRDTEAFF.

V and J are TRBV7-9 and TRBJ1-2, with 9 positions matching TRBD1. Germline V lookup: CDR1 SEHNR, CDR2 FQNEAQ (reference sequence). The V segment lost 5 bases and the J segment 6 bases; nucleotides outside the gene matches: 4. The CDR3 is 13 amino acids. Written as DNA, the CDR3 is TGTGCCAGCAGCCGGACAGGGGTGGATGGCTACACCTTC. It is translated as CASSRTGVDGYTF. Supplemented by reference TRBV7-9 and TRBJ1-2, the full variable domain reads DTGVSQNPRHKITKRGQNVTFRCDPISEHNRLYWYRQTLGQGPEFLTYFQNEAQLEKSRLLSDRFSAERPKGSFSTLEIQRTEQGDSAMYLCASSRTGVDGYTFGSGTRLTVV.

About this clone: One end of the junction fails to match germline, which may point to a read error. The rearrangement uses TRBV7-7 and TRBJ2-2; D is possibly TRBD1 (6 bases). The CDR3 spans 14 residues. Germline V CDR1 and CDR2: SSHAT, FNYEAQ (reference sequence). CDR3 loop: CASSPTTGSGELFF. The CDR3 bases are TGTGCTAGCAGCCCCACTACAGGGTCCGGGGAGCTGTTTTTT.

The rearrangement joins TRBV7-9 to TRBJ2-7; 8 nucleotides match TRBD1. Germline V CDR1 and CDR2: SEHNR, FQNEAQ (reference sequence). This CDR3 has 14 residues. Trimming took 2 bases from V and 3 from J; bases not matched to a gene: 3. This CDR3 is CASSLTTGGYEQYF. The CDR3 DNA is TGTGCCAGCAGCTTAACCACAGGGGGCTACGAGCAGTACTTC.

The gene calls are TRBV27 and TRBJ2-3, with D possibly called TRBD1 or TRBD2 (5 bases each). The V end was cut by 3 bases, the J end by 6 bases, with 13 bases between. Germline V gene sequence: CDR1 MNHEY, CDR2 SMNVEV (reference sequence). The CDR3 is made up of 14 amino acids. The CDR3, as DNA: TGTGCCAGCAGTTTTGGGGGTTGGGCGGATACGCAGTATTTT. Protein product: CASSFGGWADTQYF.

This clone was seen a single time. The chain employs TRBV19 and TRBJ1-2; maybe TRBD1 (6 bases). Germline V gene lookup returns CDR1 LNHDA and CDR2 SQIVND (reference sequence). CDR3 length: 16 amino acids. V gave up 0 bases and J gave up 4 bases, with 15 bases separating them. The CDR3 protein is CASSIDFGGLGYGYTF. The CDR3 region has the DNA TGTGCCAGTAGTATAGATTTCGGGGGGCTCGGCTATGGCTACACCTTC.

The chain joins TRBV15 to TRBJ1-1; D call uncertain. The CDR3 runs 18 residues. Trimming removed 0 bases at V and 0 bases at J, with 17 bases between. Per the germline V gene, CDR1 is LNHNV and CDR2 is YYDKDF (reference sequence). The CDR3 spells CATSREDTFGNVNTEAFF. In nucleotides, the CDR3 is TGTGCCACCAGCAGAGAAGACACCTTCGGGAATGTGAACACTGAAGCTTTCTTT. Using reference TRBV15 and TRBJ1-1 for the parts outside the CDR3, the full variable domain is DAMVIQNPRYQVTQFGKPVTLSCSQTLNHNVMYWYQQKSSQAPKLLFHYYDKDFNNEADTPDNFQSRRPNTSFCFLDIRSPGLGDTAMYLCATSREDTFGNVNTEAFFGQGTRLTVV.

J is TRBJ1-5 and V is TRBV19; D is perhaps TRBD1 (6 bases). This CDR3 comprises 15 residues. V was trimmed by 5 bases and J by 2 bases, leaving 13 bases between them. Germline loops: CDR1 LNHDA, CDR2 SQIVND (reference sequence). CDR3 in DNA: TGTGCCAGTAGTGCCTCAGGGGTCGGCAATCAGCCCCAGCATTTT. This codes for CASSASGVGNQPQHF.

V usage is TRBV4-2 and J usage is TRBJ2-3; D is uncertain. The CDR3 sequence is 13 residues long. Germline CDR1 and CDR2: LGHNA and YNFKEQ. The V end was cut by 1 base, the J end by 10 bases, with 12 bases between. The CDR3 DNA is TGTGCCAGCAGCCAAGGCGGTCATGAGGCGCAGTATTTT. It translates to CASSQGGHEAQYF.

V is TRBV6-1 and J is TRBJ1-2; tentatively, D is TRBD1 (5 bases). V lost 5 bases, J lost 4 bases, and 17 bases lay in between. Germline-derived CDR1 and CDR2 are MNHNS and SASEGT. The CDR3 covers 15 residues. DNA of the CDR3: TGTGCCAGCAGTCCAGGGCCGGGCTCCTTCTATGGCTACACCTTC. It yields the protein CASSPGPGSFYGYTF.